Presented here are 8 T cell receptor beta chains from one specimen sequenced in a study of PD-L1 blockade in urothelial cancer listed by TCRdb under 2017. Preparation of the library involved the immunoSEQ multiplex PCR assay. What TCRdb holds here is the immuneACCESS table cut down to in-frame rearrangements. Part of the clones is not present; checked against another copy, under half of the missing clones reflect an unresolved V gene, and the others are unexplained. The sample table shows some 25,000 clones, and approximately 86% are seen once. The ten largest clones take up about 33% of the sample. The starting material was PBMCs, obtained around atezolizumab (anti-PD-L1) treatment. The receptors were gathered from a man in his fifties or sixties with urothelial cancer.

The V and J genes are TRBV6-1 and TRBJ2-7; D is perhaps TRBD1 (7 bases). The CDR3 extends over 13 amino acids. The V and J ends lost 5 bases and 3 bases respectively, with 11 bases between them. From germline, CDR1 is MNHNS and CDR2 SASEGT. CDR3: CASSNQGGYEQYF. The CDR3 DNA is TGTGCCAGCAGTAACCAGGGGGGCTACGAGCAGTACTTC.

V gene TRBV5-8 combines with J gene TRBJ2-5; D is ambiguous. Deletions cut 0 bases from V and 0 bases from J, with 15 bases between. The V gene's germline CDR1 is SGHTS and CDR2 YDEGEE. The CDR3 spans 17 residues. As DNA, the CDR3 is TGTGCCAGCAGCTTGGAATCCAGTTGGGCGTACCAAGAGACCCAGTACTTC. This codes for CASSLESSWAYQETQYF.

About this clone: An end of the junction differs from the germline gene, which may be a read error. This chain links TRBV11-2 with TRBJ1-1, with D tentatively TRBD1 (6 bases). The V gene's germline CDR1 is SGHAT and CDR2 FQNNGV. The length of the CDR3 is 12 residues. As DNA, the CDR3 is TGTGCCAGCAGCGACAGGAACCCTGAAGCTTTCTTT. Translating gives CASSDRNPEAFF.

The chain couples TRBV18 to TRBJ2-3; 14 positions match TRBD2. The CDR3 totals 18 residues. The germline V gene encodes CDR1 KGHSH and CDR2 LQKENI. Unmatched junction bases numbered 6, after V lost 3 bases and J lost 1 base. DNA of the CDR3: TGTGCCAGCTCACCGACTAGCGGGGGGGCTGGTGGCACAGATACGCAGTATTTT. This encodes CASSPTSGGAGGTDTQYF.

This clone was counted only a few times. The CDR3 here is CASSLDRNNEQFF. CDR3 nucleotides: TGCGCCAGCAGCTTGGACAGGAACAATGAGCAGTTCTTC. This chain connects TRBV5-1 to TRBJ2-1, with D tentatively TRBD1 (5 bases). The V gene's germline CDR1 is SGHRS and CDR2 YFSETQ. This CDR3 has 13 amino acids. Trimming stripped 0 bases from V and 5 bases from J, with 6 bases between.

CDR3 residues: CASSQGLAGGPNEQFF. The CDR3 DNA reads as TGCGCCAGCAGCCAGGGACTAGCGGGGGGGCCTAATGAGCAGTTCTTC. V usage is TRBV4-3 and J usage is TRBJ2-1, with TRBD2 identical over 16 bases. The CDR3 runs to 16 residues. Germline CDR1 and CDR2: LGHNA and YSLEER. V gave up 3 bases and J gave up 7 bases; unmatched junction bases: 3.

The chain recombines TRBV2 with TRBJ2-7, with 8 nucleotides matching TRBD1. Trimming cost V 4 bases and J 9 bases; bases outside gene matches: 8. Germline-derived CDR1 and CDR2 are SNHLY and FYNNEI. The CDR3 consists of 13 residues. The CDR3 spells CASSGGQGARQYF. Written as DNA, the CDR3 is TGTGCCAGCAGTGGGGGGCAGGGGGCACGGCAGTACTTC.

The genes are TRBV10-3 and TRBJ2-1, with 11 bases that match TRBD2. The CDR3 is 15 residues long. Looked up from germline, CDR1 is ENHRY and CDR2 is SYGVKD. The J segment lost 9 bases and the V segment lost 6 bases, leaving 10 bases of the junction unmatched. CDR3 amino acids: CAIRGGTSGASEQFF. Written as DNA, the CDR3 is TGTGCCATCAGGGGAGGGACTAGCGGAGCAAGTGAGCAGTTCTTC.